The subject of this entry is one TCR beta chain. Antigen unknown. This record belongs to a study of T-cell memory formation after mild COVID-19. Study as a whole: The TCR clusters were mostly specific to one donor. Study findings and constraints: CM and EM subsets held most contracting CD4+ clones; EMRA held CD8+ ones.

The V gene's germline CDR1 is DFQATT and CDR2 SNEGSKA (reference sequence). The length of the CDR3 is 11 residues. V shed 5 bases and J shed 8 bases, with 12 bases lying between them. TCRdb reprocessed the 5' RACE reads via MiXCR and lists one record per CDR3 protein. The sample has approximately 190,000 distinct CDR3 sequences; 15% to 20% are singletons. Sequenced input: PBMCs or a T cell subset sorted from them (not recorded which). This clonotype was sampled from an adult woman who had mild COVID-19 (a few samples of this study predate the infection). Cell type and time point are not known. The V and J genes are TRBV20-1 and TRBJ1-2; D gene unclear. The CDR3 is CSAASGSGYTF. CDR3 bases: TGCAGTGCTGCCAGTGGCTCGGGCTACACCTTC.